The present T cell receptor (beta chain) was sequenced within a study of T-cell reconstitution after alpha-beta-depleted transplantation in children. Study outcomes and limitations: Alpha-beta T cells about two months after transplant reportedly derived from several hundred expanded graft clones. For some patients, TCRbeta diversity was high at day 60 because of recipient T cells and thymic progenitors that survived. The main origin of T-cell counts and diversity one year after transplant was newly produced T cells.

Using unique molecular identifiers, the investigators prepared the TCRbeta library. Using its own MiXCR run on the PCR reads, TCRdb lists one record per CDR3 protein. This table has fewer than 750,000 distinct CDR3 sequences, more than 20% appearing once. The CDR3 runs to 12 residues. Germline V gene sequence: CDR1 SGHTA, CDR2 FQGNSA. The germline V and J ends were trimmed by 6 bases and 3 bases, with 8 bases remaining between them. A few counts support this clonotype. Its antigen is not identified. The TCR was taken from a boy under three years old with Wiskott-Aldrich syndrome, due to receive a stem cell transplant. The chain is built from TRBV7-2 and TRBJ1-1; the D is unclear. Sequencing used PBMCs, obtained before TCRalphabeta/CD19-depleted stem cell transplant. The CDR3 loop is CASRNFDTEAFF. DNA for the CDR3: TGTGCCAGCAGAAACTTCGACACTGAAGCTTTCTTT.